This T cell receptor beta chain was sequenced during a study of technical replicates of blood from a handful of donors. Losses at the gene ends were 8 bases for V and 0 bases for J; bases not matched to a gene: 9. The CDR3 is made up of 17 amino acids. The germline gives CDR1 LNHNV, CDR2 YYDKDF (reference sequence). TCRdb keeps only in-frame clones here, not all; method: immunoSEQ multiplex PCR. The repertoire holds approximately 82,000 clones, with just over 90% as singletons. The sequence derives from a human donor in good health. The V gene is TRBV15, the J gene TRBJ2-7; the match to TRBD2 covers 14 bases. The material sequenced was T cells isolated from PBMCs. CDR3 nucleotides: TGTGCCACCTGGGGACTAGCGGGAGATTATGACTCCTACGAGCAGTACTTC. It specifies CATWGLAGDYDSYEQYF.